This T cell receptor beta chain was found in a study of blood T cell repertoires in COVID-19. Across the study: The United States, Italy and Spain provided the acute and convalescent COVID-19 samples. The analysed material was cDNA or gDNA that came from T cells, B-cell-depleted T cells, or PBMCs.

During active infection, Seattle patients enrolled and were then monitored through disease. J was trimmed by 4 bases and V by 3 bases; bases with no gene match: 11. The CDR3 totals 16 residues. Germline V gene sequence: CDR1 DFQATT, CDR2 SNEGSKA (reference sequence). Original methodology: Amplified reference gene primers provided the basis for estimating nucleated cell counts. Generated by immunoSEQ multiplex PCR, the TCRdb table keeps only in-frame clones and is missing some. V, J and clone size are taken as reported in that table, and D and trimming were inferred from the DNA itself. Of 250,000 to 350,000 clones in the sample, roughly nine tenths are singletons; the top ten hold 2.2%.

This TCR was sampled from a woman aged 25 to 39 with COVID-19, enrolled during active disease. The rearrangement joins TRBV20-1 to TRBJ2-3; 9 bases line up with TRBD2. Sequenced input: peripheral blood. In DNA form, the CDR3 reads TGCAGTGCTAGTGTGGTAGCGGGAGTTGTAGCAGATACGCAGTATTTT. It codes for CSASVVAGVVADTQYF.